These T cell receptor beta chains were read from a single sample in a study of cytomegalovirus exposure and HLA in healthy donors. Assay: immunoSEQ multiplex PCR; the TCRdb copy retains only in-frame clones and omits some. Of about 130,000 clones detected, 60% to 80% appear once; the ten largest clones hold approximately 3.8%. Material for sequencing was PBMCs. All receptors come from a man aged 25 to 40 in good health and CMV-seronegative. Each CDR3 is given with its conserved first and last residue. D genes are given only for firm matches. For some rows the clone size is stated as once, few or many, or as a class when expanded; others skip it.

CDR3: CASSLGQGGEKLFF
DNA: TGTGCCAGCAGCTTGGGACAGGGTGGAGAAAAACTGTTTTTT
V: TRBV5-4
J: TRBJ1-4
D: TRBD1
size: NA

CDR3: CADGQGPGTDTQYF
DNA: TGTGCCGACGGACAGGGGCCAGGCACAGATACGCAGTATTTT
V: TRBV6-1
J: TRBJ2-3
D: TRBD1
size: NA

CDR3: CASGSPGGPNNEQFF
DNA: TGTGCCAGCGGGTCTCCGGGGGGGCCCAACAATGAGCAGTTCTTC
V: TRBV9
J: TRBJ2-1
D: TRBD2
size: few

CDR3: CSVGQSYEQYF
DNA: TGCAGCGTTGGGCAGTCCTACGAGCAGTACTTC
V: TRBV29-1
J: TRBJ2-7
D: NA
size: few

CDR3: CASSTTTGSTDTQYF
DNA: TGTGCCAGCAGCACAACCACAGGGTCCACAGATACGCAGTATTTT
V: TRBV6-5
J: TRBJ2-3
D: NA
size: NA

CDR3: CASSQGGQAEAFF
DNA: TGCGCCAGCAGCCAAGGGGGCCAGGCTGAAGCTTTCTTT
V: TRBV4-3
J: TRBJ1-1
D: NA
size: NA

CDR3: CASSPRTGGVVNTEAFF
DNA: TGTGCCAGCAGCCCCCGGACAGGGGGTGTCGTGAACACTGAAGCTTTCTTT
V: TRBV7-9
J: TRBJ1-1
D: TRBD1
size: NA

CDR3: CASSVRTSGGYNEQFF
DNA: TGTGCCAGCAGCGTACGGACTAGCGGGGGGTACAATGAGCAGTTCTTC
V: TRBV9
J: TRBJ2-1
D: TRBD2
size: NA

CDR3: CASSVGGQVYGYTF
DNA: TGTGCCAGCAGCGTAGGGGGACAGGTATATGGCTACACCTTC
V: TRBV9
J: TRBJ1-2
D: TRBD1
size: once

CDR3: CASSRQLPIYGYTF
DNA: TGTGCCAGTAGTAGACAGTTGCCCATCTATGGCTACACCTTC
V: TRBV19
J: TRBJ1-2
D: NA
size: NA

CDR3: CASSLYPQGYGYTF
DNA: TGTGCCAGCAGTTTATATCCGCAGGGGTATGGCTACACCTTC
V: TRBV28
J: TRBJ1-2
D: NA
size: NA

CDR3: CASSIEGYRTPSNQPQHF
DNA: TGTGCCAGTAGTATAGAAGGCTATAGGACACCCAGCAATCAGCCCCAGCATTTT
V: TRBV19
J: TRBJ1-5
D: NA
size: NA

CDR3: CASSVGVSGGKETQYF
DNA: TGTGCCAGCAGCGTAGGAGTTAGCGGGGGGAAAGAGACCCAGTACTTC
V: TRBV9
J: TRBJ2-5
D: TRBD2
size: few

CDR3: CASSLSPGDYGYTF
DNA: TGTGCCAGCAGCTTATCGCCCGGGGACTATGGCTACACCTTC
V: TRBV7-9
J: TRBJ1-2
D: NA
size: NA

CDR3: CASSPSAGALTGELFF
DNA: TGTGCCAGCAGTCCTTCGGCAGGGGCCCTCACCGGGGAGCTGTTTTTT
V: TRBV27
J: TRBJ2-2
D: NA
size: NA

CDR3: CSSSPRDRVSAFF
DNA: TGTTCCAGCAGCCCCCGGGACAGGGTATCTGCTTTCTTT
V: TRBV7-9
J: TRBJ1-1
D: TRBD1
size: few

CDR3: CASSSAGQVADTQYF
DNA: TGTGCCAGCAGCTCCGCGGGACAGGTGGCAGATACGCAGTATTTT
V: TRBV5-4
J: TRBJ2-3
D: TRBD1
size: few

CDR3: CASGPSLPGGRETQYF
DNA: TGTGCCAGCGGTCCGTCCCTACCGGGGGGCCGAGAGACCCAGTACTTC
V: TRBV6-6
J: TRBJ2-5
D: NA
size: NA

CDR3: CAMAAGGTGNYGYTF
DNA: TGTGCCATGGCCGCGGGGGGGACGGGGAACTATGGCTACACCTTC
V: TRBV10-3
J: TRBJ1-2
D: NA
size: NA

CDR3: CASSEIGQEVDEQFF
DNA: TGTGCCAGCAGTGAGATAGGACAAGAAGTCGATGAGCAGTTCTTC
V: TRBV2
J: TRBJ2-1
D: NA
size: NA

CDR3: CAWSPKGMVSSYNSPLHF
DNA: TGTGCCTGGAGTCCCAAGGGGATGGTCAGCTCCTATAATTCACCCCTCCACTTT
V: TRBV30
J: TRBJ1-6
D: NA
size: NA

CDR3: CASSASLGARAFF
DNA: TGTGCCAGCAGCGCGAGTCTGGGGGCGAGAGCTTTCTTT
V: TRBV9
J: TRBJ1-1
D: NA
size: NA

CDR3: CASSPNTLKTGTNYGYTF
DNA: TGTGCCAGCAGCCCGAATACCCTTAAGACAGGGACGAACTATGGCTACACCTTC
V: TRBV7-9
J: TRBJ1-2
D: TRBD1
size: NA

CDR3: CASSSRTGGWNGYTF
DNA: TGTGCCAGCAGCTCTCGGACAGGGGGTTGGAATGGCTACACCTTC
V: TRBV2
J: TRBJ1-2
D: TRBD1
size: NA

CDR3: CSGQGVTNEKLFF
DNA: TGCAGCGGGCAGGGGGTCACTAATGAAAAACTGTTTTTT
V: TRBV29-1
J: TRBJ1-4
D: TRBD1
size: few

CDR3: CASSSESGGFTQYF
DNA: TGTGCCAGCAGCTCCGAATCCGGGGGTTTTACGCAGTATTTT
V: TRBV9
J: TRBJ2-3
D: NA
size: few

CDR3: CASSFAGGREGYTF
DNA: TGTGCCAGCAGTTTCGCCGGGGGGCGGGAGGGCTACACCTTC
V: TRBV6-5
J: TRBJ1-2
D: NA
size: NA

CDR3: CASSVGSRDNEQFF
DNA: TGTGCCAGCAGCGTAGGTTCCAGGGACAATGAGCAGTTCTTC
V: TRBV9
J: TRBJ2-1
D: NA
size: once

CDR3: CASRSMTAGDTQYF
DNA: TGTGCCAGCAGGTCGATGACGGCGGGAGATACGCAGTATTTT
V: TRBV6-1
J: TRBJ2-3
D: NA
size: NA

CDR3: CASSSPAEINYNEQFF
DNA: TGTGCCAGCAGTTCCCCCGCTGAGATAAACTACAATGAGCAGTTCTTC
V: TRBV28
J: TRBJ2-1
D: NA
size: NA